This TCR beta chain was profiled in a study of graft-versus-host responses after intestinal transplantation. Measured with immunoSEQ multiplex PCR; TCRdb has only the in-frame clones, and not every one. The sample carries 65,000 to 85,000 clones, about nine tenths recorded once. The CDR3 consists of 13 residues. Trimming shortened V by 1 base and J by 2 bases, and 6 bases separated the two germline ends. Germline V gene lookup returns CDR1 SEHNR and CDR2 FQNEAQ (reference sequence). With regard to this clone: Its specificity is not known.

The chain carries TRBV7-9 and TRBJ2-7; D gene uncertain. The sample in question was unstimulated CD8+ T cells sorted from spleen or lymph node cells, obtained before transplant. This sequence originates from a human donor who was the organ donor for an intestinal transplant. The CDR3 here is CASSLGSAYEQYF. CDR3 nucleotides: TGTGCCAGCAGCTTAGGGTCGGCCTACGAGCAGTACTTC.